One sample yielded the 23 T cell receptor beta chains listed below, sequenced in a study of response to subunit inactivated influenza vaccine. MiXCR, run by TCRdb on the RT-PCR reads, gives a single entry per CDR3 protein. The table records about 480,000 distinct CDR3 sequences, 10% to 11% of them present only once. Sequencing was performed on PBMCs from blood, taken 45 days after vaccination. These receptors were taken from a man between 45 and 60 years old who received an inactivated influenza vaccine.

This sequence joins TRBV19 and TRBJ2-1; D remains unclear. The CDR3 is 15 amino acids. Germline V CDR1 and CDR2: LNHDA, SQIVND (reference sequence). V was clipped by 4 bases and J by 0 bases, with 10 bases between them. The CDR3 loop is CASSTRTSSYNEQFF. The CDR3 region has the DNA TGTGCCAGTAGTACCCGGACCAGCTCCTACAATGAGCAGTTCTTC. Supplemented by reference TRBV19 and TRBJ2-1, the full variable domain reads DGGITQSPKYLFRKEGQNVTLSCEQNLNHDAMYWYRQDPGQGLRLIYYSQIVNDFQKGDIAEGYSVSREKKESFPLTVTSAQKNPTAFYLCASSTRTSSYNEQFFGPGTRLTVL.

This clonotype was detected a few times. The rearrangement joins TRBV18 to TRBJ1-3, with no clear D. Germline-derived CDR1 and CDR2 are KGHSH and LQKENI. The length of the CDR3 is 13 residues. V lost 5 bases, J lost 0 bases, and 5 bases lay in between. CDR3 in DNA: TGTGCCAGCTCAACAGACTCTGGAAACACCATATATTTT. Residues: CASSTDSGNTIYF.

This clonotype has more than one count but fewer than ten. V gene TRBV5-1 combines with J gene TRBJ1-2; D might be TRBD1 (6 bases). The CDR3 is made up of 16 amino acids. The germline V gene has CDR1 SGHRS and CDR2 YFSETQ. Trimming left V 0 bases short and J 1 base short, with 13 bases between. The chain's CDR3 is CASSLGGGRNNYGYTF. In nucleotides, the CDR3 is TGCGCCAGCAGCTTGGGCGGGGGGCGAAATAACTATGGCTACACCTTC.

Only a few counts were recorded for this clonotype. At one end the junction does not follow the germline gene, possibly because of a read error. The rearrangement joins TRBV7-7 to TRBJ1-5; 9 nucleotides line up with TRBD1. In germline, CDR1 is SSHAT, CDR2 FNYEAQ (reference sequence). The CDR3 totals 15 residues. CDR3 in amino acids: CASSYRDRANQPQHF. CDR3 nucleotides: TGTGCTAGCAGCTATCGGGACAGGGCAAATCAGCCCCAGCATTTT.

This chain uses TRBV7-2 with TRBJ2-7; the D gene is possibly TRBD1 (7 bases). V lost 1 base and J 0 bases, leaving 16 bases between the germline ends. The germline CDR1 and CDR2 sequences are SGHTA and FQGNSA. The CDR3 length is 17 residues. The DNA for the CDR3 is TGTGCCAGCAGCTTAGGACAGGGACTGCACTACTCCTACGAGCAGTACTTC. Amino acid sequence: CASSLGQGLHYSYEQYF.

The chain joins TRBV9 to TRBJ2-2; D is unclear. There are 13 residues in the CDR3. The germline gives CDR1 SGDLS, CDR2 YYNGEE. V lost 4 bases to trimming and J lost 0 bases, with 4 bases between them. The CDR3 reads CASSFTNTGELFF. CDR3 DNA sequence: TGTGCCAGCAGCTTTACGAACACCGGGGAGCTGTTTTTT.

There are a few counts of this clonotype. The chain's CDR3 is CASSVGQGDLFDEQYF. CDR3 DNA sequence: TGTGCCAGCAGCGTAGGACAGGGGGACCTGTTCGACGAGCAGTACTTC. The chain couples TRBV9 to TRBJ2-7; 9 positions agree with TRBD1. Germline CDR1 SGDLS, CDR2 YYNGEE. There are 16 residues in the CDR3. The J segment lost 5 bases and the V segment lost 0 bases, leaving 9 bases of the junction unmatched.

This chain uses TRBV28 with TRBJ2-4; TRBD1 matches at 7 bases. The CDR3 consists of 15 residues. The V gene's germline CDR1 is MDHEN and CDR2 SYDVKM. V gave up 5 bases and J gave up 1 base; unmatched junction bases: 5. For the CDR3, the DNA is TGTGCCAGCAGTACGACAGGGTATGCCAAAAACATTCAGTACTTC. This encodes CASSTTGYAKNIQYF.

This clonotype was detected only once. The chain employs TRBV15 and TRBJ2-5; TRBD2 might be the D (6 bases). V was cut by 3 bases and J by 1 base, with 9 bases left in between. The CDR3 loop spans 14 amino acids. Germline V lookup: CDR1 LNHNV, CDR2 YYDKDF (reference sequence). This CDR3 is CATSREGLQETQYF. DNA for the CDR3: TGTGCCACCAGCAGGGAGGGACTCCAAGAGACCCAGTACTTC.

This clonotype was counted at least ten times. This sequence joins TRBV7-2 and TRBJ1-5; unclear D gene. CDR3 length: 14 residues. Germline V lookup: CDR1 SGHTA, CDR2 FQGNSA. V lost 4 bases, J lost 4 bases, and 11 bases lay in between. The chain's CDR3 is CASSSGKGNQPQHF. The DNA for the CDR3 is TGTGCCAGCAGCTCCGGGAAGGGAAATCAGCCCCAGCATTTT.

This clonotype was recorded a few times. The chain recombines TRBV28 with TRBJ1-6; 9 bases match TRBD1. The CDR3 is 13 amino acids. The trim removed 6 bases at V and 6 bases at J, leaving 0 bases unmatched. The germline V gene encodes CDR1 MDHEN and CDR2 SYDVKM. The DNA for the CDR3 is TGTGCCAGCAGGGACAGGGGTAATTCACCCCTCCACTTT. This encodes CASRDRGNSPLHF. Full variable domain (outside the CDR3, taken from reference TRBV28 and TRBJ1-6): DVKVTQSSRYLVKRTGEKVFLECVQDMDHENMFWYRQDPGLGLRLIYFSYDVKMKEKGDIPEGYSVSREKKERFSLILESASTNQTSMYLCASRDRGNSPLHFGNGTRLTVT.

On this clonotype: A clone one base away is much larger, so this may be a read error. The CDR3 sequence is CASNQGLAGDNEQVF. CDR3 DNA: TGTGCCAGCAACCAGGGACTAGCGGGGGACAATGAGCAGGTCTTC. The genes are TRBV12-3 or TRBV12-4 and TRBJ2-1; TRBD2 matches 14 bases. The CDR3 runs 15 residues.

The chain employs TRBV4-1 and TRBJ2-3; the match to TRBD2 covers 7 bases. V lost 2 bases, J lost 6 bases, and 8 bases stayed unmatched. The CDR3 loop spans 15 amino acids. CDR1 is MGHRA, CDR2 YSYEKL, per germline. CDR3 residues: CASSQWSAGDDTQYF. In nucleotides, the CDR3 is TGCGCCAGCAGCCAATGGTCCGCGGGGGATGATACGCAGTATTTT.

The rearrangement links TRBV12-3 or TRBV12-4 to TRBJ1-5; no clear D gene. Trimming removed 7 bases from V and 1 base from J, with 8 bases in between. This CDR3 is built from 13 residues. CDR3 bases: TGTGCCAGCACCGTCGGCAGCAATCAGCCCCAGCATTTT. It specifies CASTVGSNQPQHF.

This chain uses TRBV28 with TRBJ2-5; D unclear. Per the germline V gene, CDR1 is MDHEN and CDR2 is SYDVKM. Trimming removed 6 bases at V and 2 bases at J, with 7 bases between. The CDR3 is made up of 12 amino acids. CDR3 residues: CASSPKQETQYF. DNA for the CDR3: TGTGCCAGCAGCCCCAAACAAGAGACCCAGTACTTC.

The J gene is TRBJ2-5, the V gene TRBV27; TRBD1 is a possible D gene (6 bases). Germline lookup yields CDR1 MNHEY and CDR2 SMNVEV (reference sequence). V was pared by 3 bases and J by 0 bases, with 11 bases between. The CDR3 covers 15 residues. The chain's CDR3 is CASSFQGPHQETQYF. The CDR3 DNA follows: TGTGCCAGCAGTTTTCAGGGGCCCCACCAAGAGACCCAGTACTTC.

This clonotype has only a few counts. This chain joins TRBV28 and TRBJ2-7; 7 nucleotides agree with TRBD1. With 7 bases clipped from V and 0 bases from J, the junction kept 12 bases outside the gene matches. The CDR3 contains 16 residues. From germline, CDR1 is MDHEN and CDR2 SYDVKM. CDR3 bases: TGTGCCAGCAACCCCGGGACAGTCGCCAGCTCCTACGAGCAGTACTTC. This sequence encodes CASNPGTVASSYEQYF.

The V gene is TRBV5-5, the J gene TRBJ2-1; D remains ambiguous. Germline V CDR1 and CDR2: SGHKS, YYEKEE (reference sequence). CDR3 length equals 14 residues. Trimming stripped 5 bases from V and 7 bases from J, with 16 bases between. The CDR3 is CASRSSTPLNEQFF. The CDR3 DNA reads as TGTGCCAGCAGAAGTTCGACTCCGTTGAATGAGCAGTTCTTC.

The chain links TRBV5-6 to TRBJ2-2; D gene ambiguous. The V gene lost 0 bases and the J gene lost 4 bases, with 4 bases spanning the gap. CDR3 length: 13 amino acids. Germline V gene data show CDR1 as SGHDT and CDR2 as YYEEEE. The CDR3 coding sequence is TGTGCCAGCAGCTTGGTTCCCACCGGGGAGCTGTTTTTT. Protein sequence: CASSLVPTGELFF.

This clonotype was counted ten times or more. One end of the junction varies from germline; a read error may be responsible. The rearrangement joins TRBV5-1 to TRBJ1-1, with D possibly being TRBD1 (6 bases). The length of the CDR3 is 14 residues. Germline CDR1 and CDR2: SGHRS and YFSETQ. CDR3 bases: TGTGCCAGCAGCTCGGGACAACTGAACACTGAAGCTTTCTTT. This gives the protein CASSSGQLNTEAFF.

This chain uses TRBV7-2 with TRBJ2-7; D possibly corresponds to TRBD1 (6 bases). The CDR3 contains 16 residues. CDR1 SGHTA and CDR2 FQGNSA come from the germline V gene. V dropped 5 bases and J dropped 3 bases, with 20 bases sitting between them. The CDR3 DNA sequence: TGTGCCAGCAGCCCTACCCGCGAAAGGGGGAGCTACGAGCAGTACTTC. This sequence encodes CASSPTRERGSYEQYF.

This clonotype was observed a few times. The rearrangement uses TRBV5-1 and TRBJ2-7, with a tentative D call TRBD1 (5 bases). Germline V CDR1 and CDR2: SGHRS, YFSETQ. The length of the CDR3 is 16 residues. V was cut by 1 base and J by 4 bases, with 18 bases left in between. The CDR3 nucleotides read TGCGCCAGCAGCTTGATCAAGGGCGGACAAGCTTACGAGCAGTACTTC. Amino acids: CASSLIKGGQAYEQYF.

The V call is TRBV12-3 or TRBV12-4, the J call TRBJ2-2; perhaps TRBD1 as D (5 bases). Trimming stripped 6 bases from V and 2 bases from J, with 13 bases between. This CDR3 has 15 amino acids. The CDR3 reads CASSVGRTNTGELFF. The CDR3 DNA reads TGTGCCAGCAGCGTCGGCAGGACAAACACCGGGGAGCTGTTTTTT.